The 14 T cell receptor beta chains in this list originate from one sample, sequenced in a study of blood T cell repertoires in COVID-19. Method: immunoSEQ multiplex PCR; TCRdb's copy keeps in-frame clones and lacks some. The sample lists around 250,000 clones; around 86% were seen once. The sequencing input was peripheral blood. These receptors were obtained from a man aged 80 or over with acute or convalescent COVID-19.

This clone came up a few times. The chain joins TRBV4-1 to TRBJ2-3, with TRBD2 matching over 11 bases. V shed 1 base, J shed 2 bases, and the junction held 5 bases outside the gene matches. The CDR3 is made up of 17 amino acids. Germline CDR1 reads MGHRA; CDR2 reads YSYEKL. CDR3 loop: CASSQAGTSGYTDTQYF. The DNA for the CDR3 is TGCGCCAGCAGCCAAGCCGGGACTAGCGGATACACAGATACGCAGTATTTT.

This chain joins TRBV7-9 and TRBJ1-2; weak D call: TRBD1 (5 bases). The CDR3 loop spans 12 amino acids. The V and J ends lost 6 bases and 8 bases respectively, with 13 bases between them. Germline V gives CDR1 SEHNR, CDR2 FQNEAQ (reference sequence). The CDR3 DNA is TGTGCCAGCAGTTCGGGACTTAGGGGCTACACCTTC. This codes for CASSSGLRGYTF.

The gene calls are TRBV6-5 and TRBJ1-6; D is unclear. The CDR3 is 14 residues long. Germline CDR1 reads MNHEY; CDR2 reads SVGAGI. The ends were cut back, 6 bases at V and 8 bases at J, with 14 bases in the middle. This chain's CDR3 is CASSPGVGDSPLHF. The CDR3 region has the DNA TGTGCCAGCAGCCCGGGAGTTGGGGATTCACCCCTCCACTTT.

This chain joins TRBV5-6 and TRBJ2-4; D is unresolved. CDR3 length: 15 residues. Trimming pared 1 base from V and 0 bases from J, leaving 8 bases between. The germline V gene encodes CDR1 SGHDT and CDR2 YYEEEE. The CDR3 DNA is TGTGCCAGCAGCTTGATTGTAGTAGCCAAAAACATTCAGTACTTC. Amino acid sequence: CASSLIVVAKNIQYF.

This chain links TRBV6-4 with TRBJ1-3; TRBD1 agrees at 7 bases. J lost 2 bases, V lost 4 bases, and 5 bases had no gene match. The CDR3 loop spans 15 amino acids. Germline V gene lookup returns CDR1 MRHNA and CDR2 SNTAGT. CDR3 protein: CASSVTGDPGNTIYF. In DNA, the CDR3 is TGTGCCAGCAGTGTCACAGGGGATCCTGGAAACACCATATATTTT.

The rearrangement uses TRBV9 and TRBJ2-1, with 7 nucleotides matching TRBD2. V dropped 0 bases and J dropped 1; count of bases not matched to a gene: 7. Germline-derived CDR1 and CDR2 are SGDLS and YYNGEE. The CDR3 runs 17 residues. This chain's CDR3 is CASSVVSSGVSYNEQFF. The CDR3, as DNA: TGTGCCAGCAGCGTAGTTTCTAGCGGAGTATCCTACAATGAGCAGTTCTTC. The complete variable domain, with remaining parts taken from reference TRBV9 and TRBJ2-1, reads DSGVTQTPKHLITATGQRVTLRCSPRSGDLSVYWYQQSLDQGLQFLIQYYNGEERAKGNILERFSAQQFPDLHSELNLSSLELGDSALYFCASSVVSSGVSYNEQFFGPGTRLTVL.

The CDR3 sequence is CASSYAPYRRRTYEQYF. The DNA of the CDR3 is TGTGCCAGCAGCTATGCCCCCTACAGAAGAAGAACCTACGAGCAGTACTTC. The chain is built from TRBV7-9 and TRBJ2-7; D ambiguous. Per germline, CDR1 SEHNR and CDR2 FQNEAQ (reference sequence). The CDR3 has 17 amino acids. Trimming took off 4 bases at V and 2 bases at J, with 21 bases between the two ends.

The V gene is TRBV2, the J gene TRBJ2-2, with a possible D match to TRBD1 (6 bases). This CDR3 region has 14 residues. V lost 7 bases, J lost 7 bases, and 16 bases lay in between. Per germline, CDR1 SNHLY and CDR2 FYNNEI. This CDR3 reads CASTVDSGGGELFF. DNA for the CDR3: TGTGCCAGCACCGTGGACAGCGGTGGCGGGGAGCTGTTTTTT.

The sample holds a few counts of this clone. The chain links TRBV3-1 (or the pseudogene TRBV3-2) to TRBJ2-3; 8 bases agree with TRBD2. This CDR3 is built from 15 residues. Germline assignment: CDR1 LGHDT and CDR2 YNNKEL (reference sequence). Germline trimming cut 5 bases from V and 0 bases from J; bases unmatched to any gene: 4. As DNA, the CDR3 is TGTGCCAGCAGCTCGCGGGGGGTTAGCACAGATACGCAGTATTTT. Its protein is CASSSRGVSTDTQYF.

The chain is built from TRBV7-2 and TRBJ2-3, with TRBD2 matching over 7 bases. The J segment lost 2 bases and the V segment lost 5 bases, leaving 7 bases of the junction unmatched. Per germline, CDR1 SGHTA and CDR2 FQGNSA. The CDR3 covers 15 residues. CDR3 DNA: TGTGCCAGCAGCCCCACGGGAGGAATCACAGATACGCAGTATTTT. As protein: CASSPTGGITDTQYF. The full variable domain, in which reference TRBV7-2 and TRBJ2-3 provide the parts outside the CDR3, is GAGVSQSPSNKVTEKGKDVELRCDPISGHTALYWYRQSLGQGLEFLIYFQGNSAPDKSGLPSDRFSAERTGGSVSTLTIQRTQQEDSAVYLCASSPTGGITDTQYFGPGTRLTVL.

This clone was found a few times. In nucleotides, the CDR3 is TGTGCCAGCAGCTTAGGACGCCGACCGGGGGCCCAGTACTTC. Its translation is CASSLGRRPGAQYF. This chain uses TRBV5-6 with TRBJ2-5; D perhaps matches TRBD2 (6 bases). This CDR3 has 14 amino acids. Trimming shortened V by 2 bases and J by 9 bases, and 17 bases separated the two germline ends. Germline loops: CDR1 SGHDT, CDR2 YYEEEE. The whole variable domain, remainder taken from reference TRBV5-6 and TRBJ2-5, is DAGVTQSPTHLIKTRGQQVTLRCSPKSGHDTVSWYQQALGQGPQFIFQYYEEEERQRGNFPDRFSGHQFPNYSSELNVNALLLGDSALYLCASSLGRRPGAQYFGPGTRLLVL.

The chain carries TRBV28 and TRBJ1-5; D may be TRBD1 (6 bases). Germline V gene lookup returns CDR1 MDHEN and CDR2 SYDVKM. This CDR3 is 16 amino acids long. V was cut by 5 bases and J by 2 bases, with 16 bases left in between. The CDR3 DNA reads TGTGCCAGCAGTGGACCTACAGGGAAAGGCAATCAGCCCCAGCATTTT. Its translation: CASSGPTGKGNQPQHF.

In its sample, this clone was seen a few times. This chain links TRBV10-2 with TRBJ1-2; 7 bases match TRBD1. V lost 3 bases to trimming and J lost 4 bases; unmatched junction nucleotides: 11. The germline V gene encodes CDR1 WSHSY and CDR2 SAAADI. This CDR3 is 16 amino acids long. The CDR3, as DNA: TGCGCCAGCAGTGACCCTGGGACAGCCGTACCCTATGGCTACACCTTC. Its protein product is CASSDPGTAVPYGYTF.

This chain uses TRBV11-2 with TRBJ1-2; D perhaps matches TRBD1 (6 bases). V was shortened by 1 base and J by 1 base, with 10 bases between the two germline ends. The CDR3 runs to 15 residues. Germline V lookup: CDR1 SGHAT, CDR2 FQNNGV. This chain's CDR3 is CASSLAGRGNYGYTF. The CDR3 DNA sequence: TGTGCCAGCAGCTTAGCCGGCAGGGGTAACTATGGCTACACCTTC.